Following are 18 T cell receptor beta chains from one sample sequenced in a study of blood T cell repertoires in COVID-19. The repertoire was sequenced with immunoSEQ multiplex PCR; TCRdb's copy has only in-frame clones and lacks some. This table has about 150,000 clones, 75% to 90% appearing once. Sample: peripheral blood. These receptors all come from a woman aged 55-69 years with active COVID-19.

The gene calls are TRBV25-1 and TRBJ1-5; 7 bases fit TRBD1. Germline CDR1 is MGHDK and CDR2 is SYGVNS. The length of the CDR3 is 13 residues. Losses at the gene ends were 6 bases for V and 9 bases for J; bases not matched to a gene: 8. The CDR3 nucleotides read TGTGCCAGCAGGCTTACAGGGGACGGGCCCCAGCATTTT. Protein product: CASRLTGDGPQHF.

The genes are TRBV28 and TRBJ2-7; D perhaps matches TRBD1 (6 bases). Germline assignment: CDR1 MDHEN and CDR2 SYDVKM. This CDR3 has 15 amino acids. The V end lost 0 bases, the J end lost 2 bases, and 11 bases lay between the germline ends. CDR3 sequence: CASSLWSGGAYEQYF. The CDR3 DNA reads TGTGCCAGCAGTTTATGGAGTGGGGGCGCCTACGAGCAGTACTTC.

The CDR3 is CASSQGLAGEGYEQYF. The CDR3 nucleotides are TGTGCCAGCAGCCAAGGACTAGCGGGAGAGGGCTACGAGCAGTACTTC. The gene calls are TRBV3-1 (or the pseudogene TRBV3-2) and TRBJ2-7; 12 positions match TRBD2. V gave up 1 base and J gave up 3 bases; unmatched junction bases: 4. Germline V lookup: CDR1 LGHDT, CDR2 YNNKEL (reference sequence). CDR3 length equals 16 residues.

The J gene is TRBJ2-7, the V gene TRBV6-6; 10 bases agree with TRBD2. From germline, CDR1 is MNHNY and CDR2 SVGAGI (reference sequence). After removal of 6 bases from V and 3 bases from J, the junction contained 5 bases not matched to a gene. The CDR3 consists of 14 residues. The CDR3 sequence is CASSSGLAIYEQYF. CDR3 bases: TGTGCCAGCAGCTCGGGACTAGCGATCTACGAGCAGTACTTC.

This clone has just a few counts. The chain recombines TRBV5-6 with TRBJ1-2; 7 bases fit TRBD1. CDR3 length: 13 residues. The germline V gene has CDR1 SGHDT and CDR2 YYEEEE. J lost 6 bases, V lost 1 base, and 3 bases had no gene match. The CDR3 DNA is TGTGCCAGCAGCTTGAACAGGGGCAATGGCTACACCTTC. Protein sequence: CASSLNRGNGYTF.

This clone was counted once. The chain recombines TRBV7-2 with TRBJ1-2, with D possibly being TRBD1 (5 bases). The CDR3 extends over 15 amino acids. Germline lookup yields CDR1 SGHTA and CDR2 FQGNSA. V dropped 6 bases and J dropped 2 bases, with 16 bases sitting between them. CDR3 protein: CASRPSRAANYGYTF. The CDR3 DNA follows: TGTGCCAGCAGACCATCCAGGGCAGCCAACTATGGCTACACCTTC.

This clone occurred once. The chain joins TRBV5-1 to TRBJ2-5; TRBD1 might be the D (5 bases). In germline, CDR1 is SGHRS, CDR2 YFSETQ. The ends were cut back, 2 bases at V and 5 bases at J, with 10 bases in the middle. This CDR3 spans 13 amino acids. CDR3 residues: CASSFKGLETQYF. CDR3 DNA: TGCGCCAGCAGCTTCAAGGGGCTGGAGACCCAGTACTTC.

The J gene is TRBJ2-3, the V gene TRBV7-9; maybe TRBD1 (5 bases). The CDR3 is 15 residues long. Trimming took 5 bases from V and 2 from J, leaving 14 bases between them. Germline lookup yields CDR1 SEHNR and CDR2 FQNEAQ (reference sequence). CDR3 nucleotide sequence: TGTGCCAGCAGCCCCCAAGGGGTTCTCACAGATACGCAGTATTTT. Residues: CASSPQGVLTDTQYF.

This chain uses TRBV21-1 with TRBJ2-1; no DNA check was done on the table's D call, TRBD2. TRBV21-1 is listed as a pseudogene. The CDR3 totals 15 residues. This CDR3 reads CASSKLANLYNEQFF. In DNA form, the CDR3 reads TGTGCCAGCAGCAAATTAGCCAATTTGTACAATGAGCAGTTCTTC.

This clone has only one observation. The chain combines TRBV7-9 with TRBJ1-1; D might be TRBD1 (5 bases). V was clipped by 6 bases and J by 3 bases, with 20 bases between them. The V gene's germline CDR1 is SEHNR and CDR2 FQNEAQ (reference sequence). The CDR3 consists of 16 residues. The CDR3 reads CASSLWGIQVDTEAFF. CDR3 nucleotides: TGTGCCAGCAGTTTATGGGGCATCCAGGTCGACACTGAAGCTTTCTTT.

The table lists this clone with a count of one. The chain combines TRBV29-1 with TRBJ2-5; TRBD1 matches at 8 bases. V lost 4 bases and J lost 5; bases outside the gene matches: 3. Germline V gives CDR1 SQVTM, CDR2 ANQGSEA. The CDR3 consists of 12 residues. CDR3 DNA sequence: TGCAGCGTTGTGGGACAGGTTGAGACCCAGTACTTC. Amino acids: CSVVGQVETQYF.

The CDR3 is CASSSGQGVSEAFF. In DNA form, the CDR3 reads TGTGCCAGCTCGTCAGGACAGGGTGTTTCTGAAGCTTTCTTT. This chain joins TRBV18 and TRBJ1-1; the match to TRBD1 covers 8 bases. Germline V CDR1 and CDR2: KGHSH, LQKENI. The CDR3 is made up of 14 amino acids. V was pared by 6 bases and J by 6 bases, with 9 bases of the junction left unmatched.

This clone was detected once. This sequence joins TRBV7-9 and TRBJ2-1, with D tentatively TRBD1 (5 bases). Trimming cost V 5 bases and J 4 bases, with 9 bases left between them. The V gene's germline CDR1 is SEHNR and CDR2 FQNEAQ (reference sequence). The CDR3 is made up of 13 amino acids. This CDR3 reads CASSPGFYNEQFF. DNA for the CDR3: TGTGCCAGCAGCCCAGGGTTTTACAATGAGCAGTTCTTC.

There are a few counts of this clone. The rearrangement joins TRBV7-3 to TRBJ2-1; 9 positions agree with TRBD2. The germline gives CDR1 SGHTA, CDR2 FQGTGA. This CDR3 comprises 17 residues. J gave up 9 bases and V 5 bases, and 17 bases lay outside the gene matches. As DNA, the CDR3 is TGTGCCAGCAGCCCCCGATTGATAGCGGGAGTGTTAGGTGAGCAGTTCTTC. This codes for CASSPRLIAGVLGEQFF.

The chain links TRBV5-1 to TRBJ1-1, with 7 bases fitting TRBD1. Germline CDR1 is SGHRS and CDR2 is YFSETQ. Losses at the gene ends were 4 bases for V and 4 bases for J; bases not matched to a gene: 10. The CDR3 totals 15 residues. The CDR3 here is CASSATGSRGTEAFF. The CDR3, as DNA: TGCGCCAGCAGCGCGACAGGGTCCAGGGGCACTGAAGCTTTCTTT.

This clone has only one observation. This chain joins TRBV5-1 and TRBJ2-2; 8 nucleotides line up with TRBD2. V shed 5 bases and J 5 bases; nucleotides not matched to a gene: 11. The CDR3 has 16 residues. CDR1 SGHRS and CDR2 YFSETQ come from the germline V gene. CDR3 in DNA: TGCGCCAGCAGGTCACGCGGGGGGCCGGGGACCGGGGAGCTGTTTTTT. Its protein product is CASRSRGGPGTGELFF.

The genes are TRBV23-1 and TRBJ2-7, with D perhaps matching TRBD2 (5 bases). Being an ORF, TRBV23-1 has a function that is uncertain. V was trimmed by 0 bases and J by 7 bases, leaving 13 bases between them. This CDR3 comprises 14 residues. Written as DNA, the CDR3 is TGCGCCAGCAGTCAATCCTGGCGGCCGGGGGAGCAGTACTTC. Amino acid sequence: CASSQSWRPGEQYF.

CDR3 DNA: TGTGCCAGTAAACGCCTAGCGGGAGTAACCGGCGAGACCCAGTACTTC. Translated, it gives CASKRLAGVTGETQYF. The chain has TRBV19 and TRBJ2-5, with 10 bases that match TRBD2. Unmatched junction bases numbered 13, after V lost 7 bases and J lost 5 bases. Germline CDR1 and CDR2: LNHDA and SQIVND (reference sequence). The CDR3 has 16 amino acids.